A selection of T cell receptor beta chains follows, all from one sample in a study of blood T cell repertoires in COVID-19. Profiling relied on immunoSEQ multiplex PCR, and the TCRdb table lists in-frame clones only, not all of them. Of 300,000 to 400,000 clones listed, approximately 88% were seen once; the top ten hold 7.5% to 10%. Sample: peripheral blood. These receptors were collected from a man aged 25 to 40 with COVID-19, enrolled during active disease. Each CDR3 is given with its conserved first and last residue.

v_call | cdr3_aa
TRBV7-2 | CASSPGGRETQYF
TRBV25-1 | CASSASGTSGRALEQYF
TRBV11-2 | CASSLGRFWYEQYF
TRBV9 | CASSVQDKPYEQYF
TRBV30 | CAWSVGGSADTQYF
TRBV6-1 | CASTKSQGPNSPLHF
TRBV6-6 | CASSLTGIWTPF
TRBV15 | CATSRANRGRTLSYEQYF
TRBV7-2 | CASSLTRGPFGTGANVLTF
TRBV29-1 | CSVAEHQEDF
TRBV5-4 | CASITWGASGRDEQFF
TRBV19 | CASTYRNQPQHF
TRBV27 | CASSFEGQNYGYTF
TRBV5-1 | CASSLGYGGRATDTQYF
TRBV30 | CARGSGSTYEQYF
TRBV20-1 | CSAQGLAEQYF
TRBV14 | CASSQEGAGPWDEQFF
TRBV30 | CAWSGGLPRETQYF
TRBV24-1 | CATSEREDTGELFF
TRBV7-8 | CASSLEGASYGYTF
TRBV7-2 | CASTQTGDLGYEQYF
TRBV5-1 | CASSEDTSSYEQYF
TRBV7-3 | CASSLAGTTHNEQFF
TRBV5-1 | CASSLAVGLEAFF
TRBV9 | CASSVRGNTEAFF
TRBV3-1/TRBV3-2 | CASSQDLPGVNQPQHF
TRBV6-5 | CASSYVRGVIPEAFF
TRBV19 | CASSIRLQRTDTQYF
TRBV4-1 | CASSQDRSQGPTSYNEQFF
TRBV6-5 | CASSLNRGTYEQYF
TRBV24-1 | CATSDCAGTGWDCNYGYTF
TRBV7-2 | CASSLGGSAFSYEQYF
TRBV6-5 | CASTPLILNTEAFF
TRBV18 | CASSPDRQANTEAFF
TRBV9 | CASSGGSSTDTQYF
TRBV14 | CASSQGRGTRNF
TRBV28 | CASRGLTGGAAEAFF
TRBV7-9 | CASSQQGTTEAFF
TRBV28 | CASSYRRTVLNTIYF
TRBV21-1 | CASSKSGMTEAFF